This is a list of T cell receptor beta chains from one sample in a study of cytomegalovirus exposure and HLA in healthy donors. Assay: immunoSEQ multiplex PCR; the TCRdb copy retains only in-frame clones and omits some. The data hold roughly 100,000 clones, with around 80% observed a single time. The material sequenced was PBMCs. The receptors shown here come from a woman aged 40 to 49 in good health and CMV-seronegative. Both conserved end residues are part of each CDR3. D genes are given only for firm matches. Part of the rows lack a size; the others show once, few, many or a class for expanded clones.

CDR3nt: TGTGCCAGTAGTCCCCATCGGGACAGGGCTTTTCAAGAGCAGTACTTC; CDR3aa: CASSPHRDRAFQEQYF; j_gene: TRBJ2-7; v_gene: TRBV19; d_gene: TRBD1; abundance: .
CDR3nt: TGTGCCAGCAGCACCGGGACTAGCGGGCGGCGACCCACAGATACGCAGTATTTT; CDR3aa: CASSTGTSGRRPTDTQYF; j_gene: TRBJ2-3; v_gene: TRBV11-2; d_gene: TRBD2; abundance: few
CDR3nt: TGCGCCATCGGACTAGCGGGAGAGAAAGATACGCAGTATTTT; CDR3aa: CAIGLAGEKDTQYF; j_gene: TRBJ2-3; v_gene: TRBV4-1; d_gene: TRBD2; abundance: .
CDR3nt: TGTGCCAGCAGCGTAGGGACAGAGCAGTTCTTC; CDR3aa: CASSVGTEQFF; j_gene: TRBJ2-1; v_gene: TRBV9; d_gene: .; abundance: few
CDR3nt: TGTGCCACCATGATTACTAGCGGGGTATACAATGAGCAGTTCTTC; CDR3aa: CATMITSGVYNEQFF; j_gene: TRBJ2-1; v_gene: TRBV6-6; d_gene: TRBD2; abundance: .
CDR3nt: TGTGCCAGCAGGGGACTAGCGGGAGGGCCGGGGGACACCGGGGAGCTGTTTTTT; CDR3aa: CASRGLAGGPGDTGELFF; j_gene: TRBJ2-2; v_gene: TRBV28; d_gene: TRBD2; abundance: .
CDR3nt: TGTGCCAGCAGCTCAGGGACAGGGAGATTTAACACCGGGGAGCTGTTTTTT; CDR3aa: CASSSGTGRFNTGELFF; j_gene: TRBJ2-2; v_gene: TRBV11-3; d_gene: TRBD1; abundance: .
CDR3nt: TGTGCCAGCAGCTTGGACACTTCTATGAACACTGAAGCTTTCTTT; CDR3aa: CASSLDTSMNTEAFF; j_gene: TRBJ1-1; v_gene: TRBV2; d_gene: .; abundance: .
CDR3nt: TGTGCCAGCAACACAGTCGAACGTGGGGGGACTGAAGCTTTCTTT; CDR3aa: CASNTVERGGTEAFF; j_gene: TRBJ1-1; v_gene: TRBV7-9; d_gene: .; abundance: .
CDR3nt: TGTGCCAGCAGCCTTCTAGCGGGCTTTAATCAGCCCCAGCATTTT; CDR3aa: CASSLLAGFNQPQHF; j_gene: TRBJ1-5; v_gene: TRBV28; d_gene: .; abundance: .
CDR3nt: TGCAGTGCCCAATCCTACGAGCAGTACTTC; CDR3aa: CSAQSYEQYF; j_gene: TRBJ2-7; v_gene: TRBV20-1; d_gene: .; abundance: .
CDR3nt: TGTGCCAGTCCCGCCCCATTAGCGGATTTCACAGATACGCAGTATTTT; CDR3aa: CASPAPLADFTDTQYF; j_gene: TRBJ2-3; v_gene: TRBV2; d_gene: .; abundance: .
CDR3nt: TGCGCCAGCAGCTTGGGGGGGTTCAGCGGGGCCGCCTCTGGAAACACCATATATTTT; CDR3aa: CASSLGGFSGAASGNTIYF; j_gene: TRBJ1-3; v_gene: TRBV5-1; d_gene: .; abundance: .
CDR3nt: TGCGCCAGCAGCTGGACATTGGAAGAGACCCAGTACTTC; CDR3aa: CASSWTLEETQYF; j_gene: TRBJ2-5; v_gene: TRBV5-1; d_gene: .; abundance: .
CDR3nt: TGTGCCAGCAGTTACTCTGATTGGAGGTTCGGGGAGCTGTTTTTT; CDR3aa: CASSYSDWRFGELFF; j_gene: TRBJ2-2; v_gene: TRBV6-5; d_gene: .; abundance: .
CDR3nt: TGTGCCAGCAGTCCTTCCATTCAGGGGTTCGATGGCTACACCTTC; CDR3aa: CASSPSIQGFDGYTF; j_gene: TRBJ1-2; v_gene: TRBV27; d_gene: .; abundance: .
CDR3nt: TGTGCCAGCAGCTTTAGCTTTTCGAGATCACAAGAGACCCAGTACTTC; CDR3aa: CASSFSFSRSQETQYF; j_gene: TRBJ2-5; v_gene: TRBV7-9; d_gene: .; abundance: .
CDR3nt: TGTGCCAGCAGCTTCCAGGGGACAACTAATGAAAAACTGTTTTTT; CDR3aa: CASSFQGTTNEKLFF; j_gene: TRBJ1-4; v_gene: TRBV7-2; d_gene: .; abundance: .
CDR3nt: TGTGCCATCAGTCCCGGACTCGGCGGATCTAGCACAGATACGCAGTATTTT; CDR3aa: CAISPGLGGSSTDTQYF; j_gene: TRBJ2-3; v_gene: TRBV10-3; d_gene: .; abundance: .
CDR3nt: TGTGCCAGCAGCTCAGGGGGGACCGGGGAGCTGTTTTTT; CDR3aa: CASSSGGTGELFF; j_gene: TRBJ2-2; v_gene: TRBV7-3; d_gene: .; abundance: once
CDR3nt: TGTGCCAGCAGATGGGGGGGTGGCCTCGAGTACGAGCAGTACTTC; CDR3aa: CASRWGGGLEYEQYF; j_gene: TRBJ2-7; v_gene: TRBV28; d_gene: TRBD2; abundance: .
CDR3nt: TGTGCCAGCAGCTTATTTTCTAGGAACACCGGGGAGCTGTTTTTT; CDR3aa: CASSLFSRNTGELFF; j_gene: TRBJ2-2; v_gene: TRBV7-3; d_gene: .; abundance: .
CDR3nt: TGCAGTGCTATCGGGAACTATGGCTACACCTTC; CDR3aa: CSAIGNYGYTF; j_gene: TRBJ1-2; v_gene: TRBV20-1; d_gene: .; abundance: .
CDR3nt: TGTGCCAGCTCACCTACTAGCGGGAGGGCCACAGATACGCAGTATTTT; CDR3aa: CASSPTSGRATDTQYF; j_gene: TRBJ2-3; v_gene: TRBV18; d_gene: TRBD2; abundance: .
CDR3nt: TGTGCCAGTAGTATAGCACAGGGCTATGGCTACACCTTC; CDR3aa: CASSIAQGYGYTF; j_gene: TRBJ1-2; v_gene: TRBV19; d_gene: .; abundance: few
CDR3nt: TGTGCCAGCAGCTTAGGTGTACAGTTTTCCTTCTCAGGGCAGTTCTTC; CDR3aa: CASSLGVQFSFSGQFF; j_gene: TRBJ2-1; v_gene: TRBV7-8; d_gene: .; abundance: .
CDR3nt: TGTGCCAGCAGCTTAGGGACAGGGGGAGAGACCCAGTACTTC; CDR3aa: CASSLGTGGETQYF; j_gene: TRBJ2-5; v_gene: TRBV7-9; d_gene: TRBD1; abundance: once
CDR3nt: TGTGCCAGCAGCTCTGTCCTGTACCAAGAGACCCAGTACTTC; CDR3aa: CASSSVLYQETQYF; j_gene: TRBJ2-5; v_gene: TRBV11-2; d_gene: .; abundance: .
CDR3nt: TGTGCCAGCAGCTGGACCGGGACAGGTTCCCTTGAAGCTTTCTTT; CDR3aa: CASSWTGTGSLEAFF; j_gene: TRBJ1-1; v_gene: TRBV5-6; d_gene: TRBD1; abundance: .
CDR3nt: TGTGCCAGCAGCCCCCAGACAGGGGCTAATGAAAAACTGTTTTTT; CDR3aa: CASSPQTGANEKLFF; j_gene: TRBJ1-4; v_gene: TRBV9; d_gene: TRBD1; abundance: .
CDR3nt: TGTGCCAGCAGCCGAGGACTCCTTTCCGGAAGTGAGCAGTTCTTC; CDR3aa: CASSRGLLSGSEQFF; j_gene: TRBJ2-1; v_gene: TRBV7-2; d_gene: .; abundance: .
CDR3nt: TGTGCCAGCAGCCTGTCCGTAGGGAGAGAGCAGTACTTC; CDR3aa: CASSLSVGREQYF; j_gene: TRBJ2-7; v_gene: TRBV7-2; d_gene: .; abundance: .
CDR3nt: TGTGCCAGCAGCCCTGGGACAGCCCATAGCAATCAGCCCCAGCATTTT; CDR3aa: CASSPGTAHSNQPQHF; j_gene: TRBJ1-5; v_gene: TRBV7-2; d_gene: TRBD1; abundance: .
CDR3nt: TGCAGCGTGTATTCTAGCGGGAGTCTCGCAGATACGCAGTATTTT; CDR3aa: CSVYSSGSLADTQYF; j_gene: TRBJ2-3; v_gene: TRBV29-1; d_gene: TRBD2; abundance: .
CDR3nt: TGTGCCAGCAGCTTACAGGGATCCGGCTCTTATACGCAGTATTTT; CDR3aa: CASSLQGSGSYTQYF; j_gene: TRBJ2-3; v_gene: TRBV5-4; d_gene: .; abundance: .
CDR3nt: TGCGCCAGCAGCCCGGGGGACCAGAACACTGAAGCTTTCTTT; CDR3aa: CASSPGDQNTEAFF; j_gene: TRBJ1-1; v_gene: TRBV5-1; d_gene: .; abundance: .